The 11 T cell receptor beta chains reported below all come from one sample, sequenced in a study of cytomegalovirus exposure and HLA in healthy donors. The PCR employed 60 Vbeta primers together with 13 Jbeta primers. The data were produced by immunoSEQ multiplex PCR, yet TCRdb's version contains in-frame clones alone and is incomplete. The sample holds about 140,000 clones, approximately 80% seen once. Sequenced material: PBMCs. The receptors come from a man aged 18 to 30 in good health and CMV-seronegative.

V gene TRBV21-1 combines with J gene TRBJ1-2; TRBD1, the table's D call, was not compared with the DNA. TRBV21-1 is recorded as a pseudogene. The CDR3 sequence is 15 residues long. The CDR3, as DNA: TGTGCCAGCAGCGCTCTCACAGGGGATCACTATGGCTACACCTTC. Its translation is CASSALTGDHYGYTF.

This chain joins TRBV30 and TRBJ2-7; 7 bases are shared with TRBD1. The germline gives CDR1 GTSNPN, CDR2 SVGIG (reference sequence). J was trimmed by 1 base and V by 4 bases; bases with no gene match: 4. The CDR3 is 13 residues long. CDR3 DNA: TGTGCCTGGACCGGGACAGAGTCCTACGAGCAGTACTTC. It encodes CAWTGTESYEQYF.

The CDR3 DNA reads TGCGCCAGCGGCCTTGACCTACTAGCGGGTAGCACAGATACGCAGTATTTT. It is translated as CASGLDLLAGSTDTQYF. V gene TRBV5-1 combines with J gene TRBJ2-3; 9 bases line up with TRBD2. V lost 7 bases, J lost 0 bases, and 12 bases stayed unmatched. Germline CDR1 reads SGHRS; CDR2 reads YFSETQ. The CDR3 totals 17 residues.

The chain employs TRBV6-1 and TRBJ2-5, with 13 nucleotides matching TRBD2. CDR3 size: 15 residues. Trimming took 6 bases from V and 6 from J; bases not matched to a gene: 7. Germline V lookup: CDR1 MNHNS, CDR2 SASEGT. CDR3 in amino acids: CASSPGLAGVQTQYF. Here the CDR3 DNA reads TGTGCCAGCAGCCCAGGACTAGCGGGAGTGCAGACCCAGTACTTC.

The chain recombines TRBV27 with TRBJ1-2; D is perhaps TRBD1 (6 bases). V was trimmed by 1 base and J by 1 base, leaving 19 bases between them. The CDR3 contains 18 residues. Germline loops: CDR1 MNHEY, CDR2 SMNVEV (reference sequence). This CDR3 reads CASSLLAGGRGNNYGYTF. In nucleotides, the CDR3 is TGTGCCAGCAGTTTATTAGCTGGGGGCAGGGGCAATAACTATGGCTACACCTTC.

The chain employs TRBV29-1 and TRBJ2-2, with unresolved D. Germline V gene sequence: CDR1 SQVTM, CDR2 ANQGSEA. V dropped 6 bases and J dropped 3 bases, with 5 bases sitting between them. The CDR3 spans 11 residues. CDR3 sequence: CSVLYTGELFF. The CDR3, as DNA: TGCAGCGTCTTATACACCGGGGAGCTGTTTTTT.

V gene TRBV27 combines with J gene TRBJ2-5, with 7 bases matching TRBD2. The CDR3 is 14 amino acids. V trimming: 2 bases; J trimming: 7 bases; junction bases outside the gene matches: 7. The germline gives CDR1 MNHEY, CDR2 SMNVEV (reference sequence). The CDR3 DNA is TGTGCCAGCAGTTTAACGGCGGGAGACGGGACCCAGTACTTC. This translates into CASSLTAGDGTQYF.

This rearrangement joins TRBV30 to TRBJ2-2; 8 bases agree with TRBD2. The V segment lost 7 bases and the J segment 4 bases; nucleotides outside the gene matches: 8. From germline, CDR1 is GTSNPN and CDR2 SVGIG (reference sequence). The CDR3 totals 14 residues. Here the CDR3 reads CAFPGGAGTGELFF. The CDR3 DNA reads TGTGCCTTCCCCGGGGGGGCTGGCACCGGGGAGCTGTTTTTT.

The V gene is TRBV19, the J gene TRBJ2-7; 10 bases line up with TRBD1. V shed 1 base, J shed 0 bases, and the junction held 3 bases outside the gene matches. The length of the CDR3 is 16 residues. CDR1 LNHDA and CDR2 SQIVND come from the germline V gene (reference sequence). The CDR3 coding sequence is TGTGCCAGTAGTATAGTTCGGACAGGGGGCTCCTACGAGCAGTACTTC. This translates into CASSIVRTGGSYEQYF. Full variable domain (missing parts from reference TRBV19 and TRBJ2-7): DGGITQSPKYLFRKEGQNVTLSCEQNLNHDAMYWYRQDPGQGLRLIYYSQIVNDFQKGDIAEGYSVSREKKESFPLTVTSAQKNPTAFYLCASSIVRTGGSYEQYFGPGTRLTVT.

The count of this clone is one. V is TRBV5-1 and J is TRBJ2-5, with 14 nucleotides matching TRBD2. Germline trimming cut 0 bases from V and 3 bases from J; bases unmatched to any gene: 10. Germline V gene data show CDR1 as SGHRS and CDR2 as YFSETQ. CDR3 length equals 19 residues. CDR3 loop: CASSLGLAGGPGQKETQYF. CDR3 bases: TGCGCCAGCAGCTTGGGACTAGCGGGGGGGCCAGGCCAAAAAGAGACCCAGTACTTC.

This clone was seen only a few times. The chain uses TRBV11-2 and TRBJ1-1; D is possibly TRBD1 (6 bases). The CDR3 length is 15 residues. Trimming removed 5 bases at V and 1 base at J, with 14 bases between. Germline V lookup: CDR1 SGHAT, CDR2 FQNNGV. CDR3 protein: CASSPQGRGNTEAFF. DNA for the CDR3: TGTGCCAGCAGCCCACAGGGACGGGGGAACACTGAAGCTTTCTTT.